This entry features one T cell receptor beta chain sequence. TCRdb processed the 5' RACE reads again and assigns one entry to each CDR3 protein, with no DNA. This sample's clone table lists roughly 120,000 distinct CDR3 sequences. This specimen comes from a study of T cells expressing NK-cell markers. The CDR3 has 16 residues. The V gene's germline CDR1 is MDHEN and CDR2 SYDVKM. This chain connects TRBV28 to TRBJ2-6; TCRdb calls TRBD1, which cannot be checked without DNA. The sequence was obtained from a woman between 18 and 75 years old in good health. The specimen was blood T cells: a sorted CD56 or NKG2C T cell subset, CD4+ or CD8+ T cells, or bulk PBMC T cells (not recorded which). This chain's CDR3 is CASIQAASAGANVLTF. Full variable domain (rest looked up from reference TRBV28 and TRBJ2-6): DVKVTQSSRYLVKRTGEKVFLECVQDMDHENMFWYRQDPGLGLRLIYFSYDVKMKEKGDIPEGYSVSREKKERFSLILESASTNQTSMYLCASIQAASAGANVLTFGAGSRLTVL.